Listed below are T cell receptor beta chains from one sample, sequenced in a study of tumor-infiltrating lymphocytes in primary liver carcinoma. TCRdb re-analysed the multiplex PCR reads in MiXCR, keeping a single row per CDR3 protein. This table holds approximately 120,000 distinct CDR3 sequences, approximately 64% found once. The sample taken for sequencing was liver tumor tissue from sampling region 3. Receptors originate from a woman aged 60-75 years with primary liver carcinoma and hepatitis B virus infection. CDR3s include the opening cysteine and the closing phenylalanine or tryptophan. D genes are given only for firm matches. Clone size, where shown, is once, few, many, or a class for clones that have expanded.

j_gene: TRBJ1-1; abundance: many; d_gene: -; v_gene: TRBV12-3/TRBV12-4; CDR3aa: CASTSLENTEAFF; CDR3nt: TGTGCCAGCACGTCCCTAGAGAACACTGAAGCTTTCTTT
j_gene: TRBJ2-3; abundance: -; d_gene: -; v_gene: TRBV5-4; CDR3aa: CASSLDEDTQYF; CDR3nt: TGTGCCAGCAGCCTGGACGAGGATACGCAGTATTTT
j_gene: TRBJ2-3; abundance: -; d_gene: -; v_gene: TRBV28; CDR3aa: CANPPPGPRSTDTQYF; CDR3nt: TGTGCCAACCCTCCTCCAGGCCCTCGGAGCACAGATACGCAGTATTTT
j_gene: TRBJ2-7; abundance: -; d_gene: TRBD2; v_gene: TRBV6-5; CDR3aa: CASSSLTCGRLKQYF; CDR3nt: TGTGCCAGCAGTTCATTGACTTGCGGGAGACTGAAGCAGTACTTC
j_gene: TRBJ2-5; abundance: -; d_gene: -; v_gene: TRBV11-2; CDR3aa: CASSPYGERTQETQYF; CDR3nt: TGTGCCAGCAGCCCCTATGGTGAGAGAACACAAGAGACCCAGTATTTC
j_gene: TRBJ2-2; abundance: many; d_gene: -; v_gene: TRBV12-3/TRBV12-4; CDR3aa: CASSPNSRRNTGELFF; CDR3nt: TGTGCCAGCAGCCCAAACAGTAGAAGGAACACCGGGGAGCTGTTTTTT
j_gene: TRBJ2-4; abundance: many; d_gene: TRBD1; v_gene: TRBV6-1; CDR3aa: CASLNRGRNIQYF; CDR3nt: TGTGCCAGCCTAAACAGGGGGAGGAACATTCAGTACTTC
j_gene: TRBJ2-7; abundance: few; d_gene: TRBD1; v_gene: TRBV18; CDR3aa: CASSVGQGSYEQYF; CDR3nt: TGTGCCAGCTCGGTCGGACAGGGATCCTACGAGCAGTACTTC
j_gene: TRBJ2-3; abundance: -; d_gene: -; v_gene: TRBV11-2; CDR3aa: CASSLRGLVGFRVRTGTQYF; CDR3nt: TGTGCCAGCAGCTTAAGGGGCCTAGTGGGATTTAGAGTCCGCACAGGTACGCAGTATTTT
j_gene: TRBJ2-7; abundance: -; d_gene: -; v_gene: TRBV6-5; CDR3aa: CASSPTWTSCEQYF; CDR3nt: TGTGCCAGCTCCCCCACTTGGACCTCCTGCGAGCAGTACTTT
j_gene: TRBJ2-7; abundance: -; d_gene: -; v_gene: TRBV13; CDR3aa: CASSPPGLYELYF; CDR3nt: TGTGCCAGCAGCCCGCCTGGACTTTACGAGCTGTACTTC
j_gene: TRBJ1-5; abundance: -; d_gene: -; v_gene: TRBV10-2; CDR3aa: CAISESSSDQSQHF; CDR3nt: TGCGCCATCAGTGAGTCATCTAGCGATCAGTCCCAGCATTTT
j_gene: TRBJ2-1; abundance: -; d_gene: -; v_gene: TRBV5-1; CDR3aa: CASSFVGTVAYNEQFF; CDR3nt: TGCGCCAGCAGCTTCGTCGGTACGGTCGCCTACAATGAGCAGTTCTTC
j_gene: TRBJ2-1; abundance: -; d_gene: -; v_gene: TRBV12-3/TRBV12-4; CDR3aa: CASSPTGSVRAYNEQFF; CDR3nt: TGTGCCAGCAGCCCCACAGGTAGCGTGAGGGCCTACAATGAGCAGTTCTTC
j_gene: TRBJ2-7; abundance: -; d_gene: -; v_gene: TRBV18; CDR3aa: CASSPQGGVGNEQYF; CDR3nt: TGTGCCAGCTCACCCCAGGGGGGAGTAGGGAACGAGCAGTACTTC
j_gene: TRBJ2-7; abundance: -; d_gene: TRBD2; v_gene: TRBV5-1; CDR3aa: CASSLALSSGTPHEQYF; CDR3nt: TGCGCCAGCAGCTTGGCCCTCAGTAGCGGGACCCCCCACGAGCAGTACTTC
j_gene: TRBJ2-7; abundance: -; d_gene: TRBD2; v_gene: TRBV11-1; CDR3aa: CANSTWVAGGTYEQYF; CDR3nt: TGTGCCAACAGCACCTGGGTAGCGGGAGGCACCTACGAGCAGTACTTC
j_gene: TRBJ2-3; abundance: -; d_gene: -; v_gene: TRBV29-1; CDR3aa: CSVEALGRMGVSTDTQYF; CDR3nt: TGCAGCGTTGAAGCATTGGGCAGGATGGGGGTTAGCACGGATACGCAATATTTT
j_gene: TRBJ2-7; abundance: few; d_gene: -; v_gene: TRBV11-2; CDR3aa: CASSFYICSAPGLADYYEQYF; CDR3nt: -
j_gene: TRBJ2-1; abundance: -; d_gene: -; v_gene: TRBV12-5; CDR3aa: CASGFYNEDFF; CDR3nt: TGTGCTAGTGGTTTCTACAATGAGGACTTCTTC
j_gene: TRBJ1-1; abundance: -; d_gene: -; v_gene: TRBV28; CDR3aa: CASSSTFMITEAFF; CDR3nt: TGTGCCAGCAGTTCGACCTTCATGATCACTGAAGCTTTCTTT
j_gene: TRBJ2-7; abundance: -; d_gene: -; v_gene: TRBV11-1; CDR3aa: CASSSGSGNNEQYF; CDR3nt: TGTGCCAGCAGCTCGGGTAGTGGGAATAACGAGCAGTACTTC
j_gene: TRBJ2-5; abundance: few; d_gene: -; v_gene: TRBV7-7; CDR3aa: CASSYDRSETQYF; CDR3nt: TGTGCTAGCAGCTACGACAGGTCGGAGACCCAGTACTTC
j_gene: TRBJ2-1; abundance: -; d_gene: -; v_gene: TRBV11-2; CDR3aa: CASSLVGGTYNDQFF; CDR3nt: TGTGCCAGCAGTTTAGTCGGTGGCACCTACAATGATCAGTTCTTC
j_gene: TRBJ1-1; abundance: -; d_gene: -; v_gene: TRBV5-6; CDR3aa: CTSSLRFTRLTEAFF; CDR3nt: TGTACCAGCAGCTTACGCTTTACACGACTCACTGAAGCTTTCTTT
j_gene: TRBJ2-7; abundance: -; d_gene: TRBD1; v_gene: TRBV12-3/TRBV12-4; CDR3aa: CASNPRDRAVDRPYF; CDR3nt: TGTGCCAGCAATCCTCGGGACAGGGCCGTCGACCGTCCATACTTC
j_gene: TRBJ2-7; abundance: many; d_gene: TRBD2; v_gene: TRBV28; CDR3aa: CASSLKSGSREQYF; CDR3nt: TGTGCCAGCAGTTTAAAAAGCGGGAGTCGCGAGCAGTACTTC